These 7 T cell receptor beta chains were sequenced from one sample in a study of technical replicates of blood from a handful of donors. Here immunoSEQ multiplex PCR was the method, and the copy in TCRdb shows in-frame clones only, minus some. This sample yields fewer than 85,000 clones, of which 85% to 95% are seen a single time; over 0.2% belongs to the top ten. The sequencing sample was made of T cells isolated from PBMCs. These receptor sequences come from a human donor in good health.

The V call is TRBV27, the J call TRBJ2-1; 8 bases line up with TRBD1. CDR1 and CDR2 from the germline V gene are MNHEY and SMNVEV (reference sequence). The V segment lost 7 bases and the J segment 6 bases; nucleotides outside the gene matches: 20. The CDR3 covers 18 residues. CDR3 nucleotides: TGTGCCAGCAACCCCCTGACGGTTAGACAGGGGTGGGCCAATGAGCAGTTCTTC. Translating it yields CASNPLTVRQGWANEQFF.

The genes are TRBV2 and TRBJ1-2, with TRBD1 identical over 9 bases. V shed 4 bases and J 7 bases; nucleotides not matched to a gene: 10. This CDR3 is built from 15 residues. The germline CDR1 and CDR2 sequences are SNHLY and FYNNEI. The CDR3 DNA is TGTGCCAGCAGTGCCCGGGGACAGGGCGGGTCTGGCTACACCTTC. This codes for CASSARGQGGSGYTF.

This clone was seen a single time. This chain connects TRBV5-1 to TRBJ2-6, with a tentative D call TRBD1 (6 bases). V dropped 4 bases and J dropped 4 bases, with 12 bases sitting between them. This CDR3 has 15 amino acids. Germline CDR1 is SGHRS and CDR2 is YFSETQ. CDR3 in amino acids: CASSTSGAGANVLTF. The CDR3 nucleotides read TGCGCCAGCAGCACATCAGGGGCCGGGGCCAACGTCCTGACTTTC.

This clone was observed once. The chain is built from TRBV28 and TRBJ2-1, with 8 bases that match TRBD2. With 4 bases clipped from V and 3 bases from J, the junction kept 8 bases outside the gene matches. The germline V gene encodes CDR1 MDHEN and CDR2 SYDVKM. The CDR3 length is 16 residues. The CDR3 loop reads CASSSAGGGFYNEQFF. CDR3 nucleotide sequence: TGTGCCAGCAGTTCGGCCGGGGGGGGGTTCTACAATGAGCAGTTCTTC.

The chain is built from TRBV5-6 and TRBJ1-2; D is unclear. Per the germline V gene, CDR1 is SGHDT and CDR2 is YYEEEE. The CDR3 sequence is 16 residues long. V was shortened by 4 bases and J by 5 bases, with 21 bases between the two germline ends. In DNA form, the CDR3 reads TGTGCCAGCAGCCCCCGGAGAAATTCTCCCAATTATGGCTACACCTTC. The encoded protein is CASSPRRNSPNYGYTF.

This rearrangement joins TRBV7-9 to TRBJ1-2, with unresolved D. The CDR3 sequence is 16 residues long. The V gene's germline CDR1 is SEHNR and CDR2 FQNEAQ (reference sequence). V was clipped by 6 bases and J by 4 bases, with 21 bases between them. This CDR3 is CASSHRLEPTVYGYTF. The CDR3 coding sequence is TGTGCCAGCAGTCACCGCCTGGAGCCGACGGTCTATGGCTACACCTTC.

The chain recombines TRBV5-1 with TRBJ1-4; 7 bases align to TRBD1. Unmatched junction bases numbered 0, after V lost 0 bases and J lost 4 bases. Germline values: CDR1 SGHRS, CDR2 YFSETQ. The CDR3 consists of 14 residues. CDR3 in DNA: TGCGCCAGCAGCTTGGGGGACAGTAATGAAAAACTGTTTTTT. Amino acid sequence: CASSLGDSNEKLFF.